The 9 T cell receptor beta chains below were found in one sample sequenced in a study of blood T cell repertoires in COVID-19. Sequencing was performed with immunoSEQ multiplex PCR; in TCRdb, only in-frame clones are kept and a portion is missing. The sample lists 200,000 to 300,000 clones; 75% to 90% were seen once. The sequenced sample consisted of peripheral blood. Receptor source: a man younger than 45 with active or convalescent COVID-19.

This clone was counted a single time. CDR3 residues: CASSVDPGEILSLHF. The CDR3 DNA reads TGTGCCAGCAGCGTAGATCCAGGGGAGATCTTGTCCCTCCACTTT. The J gene is TRBJ1-6, the V gene TRBV9; a possible D gene is TRBD1 (6 bases). V was shortened by 0 bases and J by 14 bases, with 18 bases between the two germline ends. The CDR3 is 15 amino acids. The germline V gene has CDR1 SGDLS and CDR2 YYNGEE.

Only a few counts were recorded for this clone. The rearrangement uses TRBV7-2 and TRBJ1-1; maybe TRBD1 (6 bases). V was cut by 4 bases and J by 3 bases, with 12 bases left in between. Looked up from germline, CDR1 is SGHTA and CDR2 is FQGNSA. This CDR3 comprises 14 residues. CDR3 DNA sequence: TGTGCCAGCAGCTGGGGACACCCGGACACTGAAGCTTTCTTT. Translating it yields CASSWGHPDTEAFF.

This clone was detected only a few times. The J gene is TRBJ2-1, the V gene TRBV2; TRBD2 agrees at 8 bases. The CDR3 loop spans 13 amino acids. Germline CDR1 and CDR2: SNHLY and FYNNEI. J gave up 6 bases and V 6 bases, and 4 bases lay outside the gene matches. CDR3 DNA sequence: TGTGCCAGCAGACAAACTAGCGGCAATGAGCAGTTCTTC. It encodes CASRQTSGNEQFF.

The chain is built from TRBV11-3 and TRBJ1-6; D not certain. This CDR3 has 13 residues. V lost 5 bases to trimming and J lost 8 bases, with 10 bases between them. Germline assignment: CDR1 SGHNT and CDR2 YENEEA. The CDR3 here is CASSASRDSPLHF. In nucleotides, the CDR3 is TGTGCCAGCAGCGCATCGCGGGATTCACCCCTCCACTTT.

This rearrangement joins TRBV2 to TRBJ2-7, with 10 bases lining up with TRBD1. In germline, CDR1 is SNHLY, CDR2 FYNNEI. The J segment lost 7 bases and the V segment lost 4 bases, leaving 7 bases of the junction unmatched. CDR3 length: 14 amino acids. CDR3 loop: CASSVPGQGLEQYF. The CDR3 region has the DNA TGTGCCAGCAGTGTACCGGGACAGGGGTTAGAGCAGTACTTC.

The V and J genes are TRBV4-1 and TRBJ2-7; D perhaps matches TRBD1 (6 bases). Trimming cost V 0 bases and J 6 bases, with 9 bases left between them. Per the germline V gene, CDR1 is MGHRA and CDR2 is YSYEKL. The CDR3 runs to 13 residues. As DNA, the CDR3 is TGCGCCAGCAGCCAAGAACCAGGGGTCGAGCAGTACTTC. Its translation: CASSQEPGVEQYF.

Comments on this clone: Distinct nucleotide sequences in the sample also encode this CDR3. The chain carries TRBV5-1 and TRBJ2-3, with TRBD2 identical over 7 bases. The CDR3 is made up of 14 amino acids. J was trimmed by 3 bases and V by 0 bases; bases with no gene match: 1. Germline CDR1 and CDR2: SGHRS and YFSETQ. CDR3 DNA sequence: TGCGCCAGCAGCTTGGGACTAGCAACAGATACGCAGTATTTT. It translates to CASSLGLATDTQYF.

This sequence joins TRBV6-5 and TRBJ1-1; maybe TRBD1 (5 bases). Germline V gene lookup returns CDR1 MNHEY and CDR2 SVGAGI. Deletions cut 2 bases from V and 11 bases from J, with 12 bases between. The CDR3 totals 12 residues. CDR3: CASSYGTGGAFF. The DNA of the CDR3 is TGTGCCAGCAGTTACGGAACCGGGGGGGCTTTCTTT.

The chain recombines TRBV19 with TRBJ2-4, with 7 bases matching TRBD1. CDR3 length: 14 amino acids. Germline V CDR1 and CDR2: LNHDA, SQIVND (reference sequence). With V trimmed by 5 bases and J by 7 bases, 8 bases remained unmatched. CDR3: CASSPDRDHNIQYF. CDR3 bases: TGTGCCAGTAGTCCAGACAGGGACCATAACATTCAGTACTTC.